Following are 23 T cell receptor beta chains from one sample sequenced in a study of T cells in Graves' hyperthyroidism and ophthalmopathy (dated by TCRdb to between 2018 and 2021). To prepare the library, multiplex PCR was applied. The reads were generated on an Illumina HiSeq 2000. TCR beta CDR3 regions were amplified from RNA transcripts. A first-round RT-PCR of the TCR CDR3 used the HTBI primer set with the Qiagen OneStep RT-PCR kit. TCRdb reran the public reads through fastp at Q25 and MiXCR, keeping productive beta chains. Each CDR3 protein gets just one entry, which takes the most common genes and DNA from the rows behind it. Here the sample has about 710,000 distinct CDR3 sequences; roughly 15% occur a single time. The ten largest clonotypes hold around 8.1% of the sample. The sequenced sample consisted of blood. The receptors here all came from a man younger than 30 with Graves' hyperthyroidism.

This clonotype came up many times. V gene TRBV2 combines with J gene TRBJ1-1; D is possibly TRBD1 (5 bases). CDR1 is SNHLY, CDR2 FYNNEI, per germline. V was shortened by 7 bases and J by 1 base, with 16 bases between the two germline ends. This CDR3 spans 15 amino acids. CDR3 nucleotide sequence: TGTGCCAGCAACCCACACTCGGGGACGAACACTGAAGCTTTCTTT. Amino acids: CASNPHSGTNTEAFF. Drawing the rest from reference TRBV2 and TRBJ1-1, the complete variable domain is EPEVTQTPSHQVTQMGQEVILRCVPISNHLYFYWYRQILGQKVEFLVSFYNNEISEKSEIFDDQFSVERPDGSNFTLKIRSTKLEDSAMYFCASNPHSGTNTEAFFGQGTRLTVV.

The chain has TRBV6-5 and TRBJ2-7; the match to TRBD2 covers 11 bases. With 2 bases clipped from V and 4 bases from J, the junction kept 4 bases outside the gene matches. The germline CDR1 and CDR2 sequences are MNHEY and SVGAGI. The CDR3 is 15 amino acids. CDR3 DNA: TGTGCCAGCAGTTACAGGACTAGCGGGTGGTACGAGCAGTACTTC. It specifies CASSYRTSGWYEQYF.

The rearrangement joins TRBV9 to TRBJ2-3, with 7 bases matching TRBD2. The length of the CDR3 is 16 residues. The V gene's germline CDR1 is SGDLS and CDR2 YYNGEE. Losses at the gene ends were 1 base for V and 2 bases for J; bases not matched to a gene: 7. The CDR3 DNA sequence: TGTGCCAGCAGCGTATTGGGCGGGGGTACCACAGATACGCAGTATTTT. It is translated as CASSVLGGGTTDTQYF.

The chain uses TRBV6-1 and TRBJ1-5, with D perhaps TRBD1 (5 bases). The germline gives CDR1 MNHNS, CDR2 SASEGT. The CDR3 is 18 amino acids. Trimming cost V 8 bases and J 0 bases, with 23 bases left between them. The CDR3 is CASDPRQREDFSNQPQHF. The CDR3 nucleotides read TGTGCCAGCGACCCTCGACAGAGAGAAGATTTTAGCAATCAGCCCCAGCATTTT.

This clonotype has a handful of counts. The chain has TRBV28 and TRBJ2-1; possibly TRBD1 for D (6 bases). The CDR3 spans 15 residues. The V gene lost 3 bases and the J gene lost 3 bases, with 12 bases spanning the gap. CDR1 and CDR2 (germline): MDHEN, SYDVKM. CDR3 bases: TGTGCCAGCAGTTTTGGTTGGGGGCTCTACAATGAGCAGTTCTTC. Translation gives CASSFGWGLYNEQFF.

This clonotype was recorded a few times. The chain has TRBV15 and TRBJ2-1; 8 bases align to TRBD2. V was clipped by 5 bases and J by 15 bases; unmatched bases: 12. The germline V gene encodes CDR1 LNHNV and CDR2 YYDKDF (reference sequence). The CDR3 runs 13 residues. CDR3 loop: CATSPTGGLESFF. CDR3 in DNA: TGTGCCACCAGCCCGACGGGGGGACTAGAGTCGTTCTTC.

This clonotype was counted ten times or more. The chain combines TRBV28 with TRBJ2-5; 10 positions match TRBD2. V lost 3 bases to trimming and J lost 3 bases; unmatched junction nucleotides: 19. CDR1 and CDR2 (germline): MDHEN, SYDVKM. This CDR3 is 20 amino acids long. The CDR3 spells CASSLGGRTAGGPLEETQYF. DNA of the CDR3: TGTGCCAGCAGTTTGGGGGGACGAACAGCGGGAGGGCCTCTGGAAGAGACCCAGTACTTC.

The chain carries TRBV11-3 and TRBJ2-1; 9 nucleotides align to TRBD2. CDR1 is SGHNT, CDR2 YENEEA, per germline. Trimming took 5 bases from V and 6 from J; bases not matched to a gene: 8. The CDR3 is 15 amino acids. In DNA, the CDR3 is TGTGCCAGCAGCCCCACTGCGGGAGGGCGCAATGAGCAGTTCTTC. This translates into CASSPTAGGRNEQFF.

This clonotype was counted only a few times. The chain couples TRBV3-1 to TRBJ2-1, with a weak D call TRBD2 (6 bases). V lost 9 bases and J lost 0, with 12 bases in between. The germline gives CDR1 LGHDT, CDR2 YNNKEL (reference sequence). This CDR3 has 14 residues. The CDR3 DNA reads TGTGCCAGTAGGGACTCAAGCTCCTACAATGAGCAGTTCTTC. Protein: CASRDSSSYNEQFF.

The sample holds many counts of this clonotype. CDR3 in DNA: TGTGCCAGCAGTGGGCAGCCGCGTCGGTCCCAGTACTTC. This translates into CASSGQPRRSQYF. The chain links TRBV6-1 to TRBJ2-5; D remains ambiguous. CDR1 is MNHNS, CDR2 SASEGT, per germline. V was shortened by 4 bases and J by 9 bases, with 15 bases between the two germline ends. This CDR3 comprises 13 residues.

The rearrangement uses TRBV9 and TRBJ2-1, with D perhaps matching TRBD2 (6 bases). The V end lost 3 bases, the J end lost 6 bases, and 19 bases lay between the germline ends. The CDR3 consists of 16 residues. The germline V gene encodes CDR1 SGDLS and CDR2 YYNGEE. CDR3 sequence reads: CASSDPRDSTTNEQFF. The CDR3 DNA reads TGTGCCAGCAGCGACCCCCGGGACTCCACGACCAATGAGCAGTTCTTC.

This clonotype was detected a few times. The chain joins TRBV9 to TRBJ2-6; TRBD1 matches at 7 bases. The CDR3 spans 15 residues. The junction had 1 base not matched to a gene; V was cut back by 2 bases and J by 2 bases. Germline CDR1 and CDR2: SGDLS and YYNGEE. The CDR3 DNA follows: TGTGCCAGCAGCGTCCAGGGGGCTGGGGCCAACGTCCTGACTTTC. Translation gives CASSVQGAGANVLTF. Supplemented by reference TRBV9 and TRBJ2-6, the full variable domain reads DSGVTQTPKHLITATGQRVTLRCSPRSGDLSVYWYQQSLDQGLQFLIQYYNGEERAKGNILERFSAQQFPDLHSELNLSSLELGDSALYFCASSVQGAGANVLTFGAGSRLTVL.

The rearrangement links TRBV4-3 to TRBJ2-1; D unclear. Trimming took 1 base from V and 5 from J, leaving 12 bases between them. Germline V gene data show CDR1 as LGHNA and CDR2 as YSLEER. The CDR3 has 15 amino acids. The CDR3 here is CASSQGFRVDNEQFF. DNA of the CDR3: TGCGCCAGCAGCCAAGGGTTCCGGGTCGACAATGAGCAGTTCTTC.

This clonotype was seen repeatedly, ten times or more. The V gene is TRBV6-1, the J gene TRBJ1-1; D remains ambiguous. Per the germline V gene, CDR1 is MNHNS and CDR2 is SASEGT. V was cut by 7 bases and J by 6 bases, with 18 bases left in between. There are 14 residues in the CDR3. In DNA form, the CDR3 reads TGTGCCAGCATCACGGGTGACGGAAGCGCTGAAGCTTTCTTT. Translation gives CASITGDGSAEAFF.

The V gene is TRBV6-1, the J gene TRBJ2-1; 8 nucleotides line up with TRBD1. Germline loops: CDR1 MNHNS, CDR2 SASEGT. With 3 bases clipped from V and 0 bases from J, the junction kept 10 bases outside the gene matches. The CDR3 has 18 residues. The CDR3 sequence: CASSDRDRPSASYNEQFF. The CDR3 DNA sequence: TGTGCCAGCAGTGACCGGGACAGGCCTAGCGCCTCCTACAATGAGCAGTTCTTC.

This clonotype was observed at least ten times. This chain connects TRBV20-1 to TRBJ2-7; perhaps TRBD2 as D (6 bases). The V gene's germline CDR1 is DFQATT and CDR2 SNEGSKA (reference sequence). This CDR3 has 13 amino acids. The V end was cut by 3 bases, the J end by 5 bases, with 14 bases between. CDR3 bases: TGCAGTGCTAGCGACAGTGGGGAGGACGAGCAGTACTTC. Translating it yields CSASDSGEDEQYF.

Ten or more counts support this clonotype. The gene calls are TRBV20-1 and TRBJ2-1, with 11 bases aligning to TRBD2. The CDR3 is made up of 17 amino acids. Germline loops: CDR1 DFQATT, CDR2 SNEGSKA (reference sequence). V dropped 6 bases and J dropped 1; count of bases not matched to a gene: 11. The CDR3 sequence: CSARTSGGERSYNEQFF. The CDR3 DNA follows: TGCAGTGCCCGTACTAGCGGGGGCGAGAGGTCCTACAATGAGCAGTTCTTC.

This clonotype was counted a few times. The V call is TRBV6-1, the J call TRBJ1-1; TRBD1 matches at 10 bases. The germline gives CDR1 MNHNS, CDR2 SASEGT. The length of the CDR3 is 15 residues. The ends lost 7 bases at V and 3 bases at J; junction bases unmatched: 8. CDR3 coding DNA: TGTGCCAGCACCGAGCTCGGGACAGGGGACACTGAAGCTTTCTTT. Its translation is CASTELGTGDTEAFF.

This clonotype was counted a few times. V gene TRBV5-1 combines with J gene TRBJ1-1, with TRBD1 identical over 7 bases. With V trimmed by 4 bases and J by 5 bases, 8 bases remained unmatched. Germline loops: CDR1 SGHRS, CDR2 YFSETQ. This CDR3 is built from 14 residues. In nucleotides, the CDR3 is TGCGCCAGCAGCCCAGCGACAGGGTCGACTGAAGCTTTCTTT. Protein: CASSPATGSTEAFF.

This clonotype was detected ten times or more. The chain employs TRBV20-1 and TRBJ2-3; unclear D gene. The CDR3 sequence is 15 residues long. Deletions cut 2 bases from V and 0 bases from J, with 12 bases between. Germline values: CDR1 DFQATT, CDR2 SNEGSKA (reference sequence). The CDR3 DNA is TGCAGTGCTAGATTCCCCTCTACTAGCACAGATACGCAGTATTTT. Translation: CSARFPSTSTDTQYF.

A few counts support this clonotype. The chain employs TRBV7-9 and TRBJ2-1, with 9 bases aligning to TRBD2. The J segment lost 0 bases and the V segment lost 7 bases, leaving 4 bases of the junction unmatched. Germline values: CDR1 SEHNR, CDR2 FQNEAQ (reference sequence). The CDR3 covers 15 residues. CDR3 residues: CASIQAGGSYNEQFF. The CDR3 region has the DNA TGTGCCAGCATCCAAGCGGGGGGCTCCTACAATGAGCAGTTCTTC.

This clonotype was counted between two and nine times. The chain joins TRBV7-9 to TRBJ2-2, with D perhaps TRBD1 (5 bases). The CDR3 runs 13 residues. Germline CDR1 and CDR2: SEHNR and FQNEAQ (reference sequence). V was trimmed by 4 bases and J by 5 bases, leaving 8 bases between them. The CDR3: CASSSRVTGELFF. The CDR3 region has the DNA TGTGCCAGCAGCTCCAGGGTTACCGGGGAGCTGTTTTTT.

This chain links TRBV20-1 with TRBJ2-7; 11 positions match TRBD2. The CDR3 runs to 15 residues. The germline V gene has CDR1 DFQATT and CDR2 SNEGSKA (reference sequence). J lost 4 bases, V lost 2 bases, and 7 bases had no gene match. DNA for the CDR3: TGCAGTGCTAGACGCCCTAGCGGGAGGTTGTACGAGCAGTACTTC. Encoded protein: CSARRPSGRLYEQYF.